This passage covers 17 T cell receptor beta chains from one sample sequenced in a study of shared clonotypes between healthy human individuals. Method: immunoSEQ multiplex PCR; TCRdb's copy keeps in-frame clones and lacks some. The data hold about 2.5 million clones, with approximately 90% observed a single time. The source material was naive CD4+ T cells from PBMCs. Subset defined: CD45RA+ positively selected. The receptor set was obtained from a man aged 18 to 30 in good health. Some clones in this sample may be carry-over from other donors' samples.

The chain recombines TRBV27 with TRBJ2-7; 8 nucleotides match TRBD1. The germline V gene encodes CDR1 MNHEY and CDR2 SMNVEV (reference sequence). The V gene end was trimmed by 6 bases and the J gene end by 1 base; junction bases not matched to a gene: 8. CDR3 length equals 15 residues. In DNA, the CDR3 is TGTGCCAGCAGATTAGTGCAGGGGGCGTCCTACGAGCAGTACTTC. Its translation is CASRLVQGASYEQYF.

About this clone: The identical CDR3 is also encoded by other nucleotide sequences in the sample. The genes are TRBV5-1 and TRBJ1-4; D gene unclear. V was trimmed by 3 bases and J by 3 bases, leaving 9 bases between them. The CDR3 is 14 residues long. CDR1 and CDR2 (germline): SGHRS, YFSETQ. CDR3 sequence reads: CASSSVGANEKLFF. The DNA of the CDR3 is TGCGCCAGCAGCTCCGTGGGAGCTAATGAAAAACTGTTTTTT.

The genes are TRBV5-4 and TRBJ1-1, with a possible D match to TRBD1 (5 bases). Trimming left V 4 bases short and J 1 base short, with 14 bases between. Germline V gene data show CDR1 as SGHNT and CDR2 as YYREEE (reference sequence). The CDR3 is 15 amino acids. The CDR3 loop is CASSAGITGNTEAFF. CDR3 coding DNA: TGTGCCAGCAGCGCTGGGATAACAGGGAACACTGAAGCTTTCTTT. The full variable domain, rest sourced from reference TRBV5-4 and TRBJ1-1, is ETGVTQSPTHLIKTRGQQVTLRCSSQSGHNTVSWYQQALGQGPQFIFQYYREEENGRGNFPPRFSGLQFPNYSSELNVNALELDDSALYLCASSAGITGNTEAFFGQGTRLTVV.

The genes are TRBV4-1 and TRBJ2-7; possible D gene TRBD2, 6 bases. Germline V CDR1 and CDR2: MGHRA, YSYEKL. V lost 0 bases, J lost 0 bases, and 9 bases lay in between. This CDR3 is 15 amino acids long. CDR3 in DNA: TGCGCCAGCAGCCAAGATCCGGGAGCCTCCTACGAGCAGTACTTC. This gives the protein CASSQDPGASYEQYF.

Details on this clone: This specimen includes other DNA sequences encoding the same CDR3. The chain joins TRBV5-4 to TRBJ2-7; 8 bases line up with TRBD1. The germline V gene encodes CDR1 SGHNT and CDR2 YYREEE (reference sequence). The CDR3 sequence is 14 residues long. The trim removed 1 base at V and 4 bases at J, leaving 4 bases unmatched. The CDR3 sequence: CASSLSGGGYEQYF. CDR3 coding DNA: TGTGCCAGCAGCTTGTCAGGGGGCGGATACGAGCAGTACTTC.

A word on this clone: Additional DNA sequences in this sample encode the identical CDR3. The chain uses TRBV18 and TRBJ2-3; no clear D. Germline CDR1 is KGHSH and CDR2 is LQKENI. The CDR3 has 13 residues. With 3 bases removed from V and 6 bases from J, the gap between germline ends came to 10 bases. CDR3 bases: TGTGCCAGCTCACCCGGCTCCGGCGATACGCAGTATTTT. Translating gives CASSPGSGDTQYF.

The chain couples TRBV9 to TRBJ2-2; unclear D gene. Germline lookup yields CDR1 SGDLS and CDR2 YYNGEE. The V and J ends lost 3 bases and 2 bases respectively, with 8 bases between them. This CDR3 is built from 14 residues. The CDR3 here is CASSASINTGELFF. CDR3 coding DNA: TGTGCCAGCAGCGCGAGTATCAACACCGGGGAGCTGTTTTTT.

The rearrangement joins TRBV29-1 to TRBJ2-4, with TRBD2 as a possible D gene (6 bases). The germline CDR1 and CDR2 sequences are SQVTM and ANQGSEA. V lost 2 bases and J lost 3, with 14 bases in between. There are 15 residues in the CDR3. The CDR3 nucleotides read TGCAGCGTTGAACGCCCGGGGGTCGTCAAAAACATTCAGTACTTC. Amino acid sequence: CSVERPGVVKNIQYF.

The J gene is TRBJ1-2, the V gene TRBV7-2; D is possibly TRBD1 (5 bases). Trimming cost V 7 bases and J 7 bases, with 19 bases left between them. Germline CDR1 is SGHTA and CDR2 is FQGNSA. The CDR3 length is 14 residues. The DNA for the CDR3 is TGTGCCAGCAACTTGGCAGGGCTGATGGGTGGCTACACCTTC. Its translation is CASNLAGLMGGYTF.

This chain's CDR3 is CASSLTRANEQYF. CDR3 DNA sequence: TGTGCCAGCAGCTTAACGAGGGCGAACGAGCAGTACTTC. The rearrangement uses TRBV7-3 and TRBJ2-7; the D gene is possibly TRBD2 (5 bases). This CDR3 comprises 13 residues. Germline CDR1 is SGHTA and CDR2 is FQGTGA. Trimming shortened V by 0 bases and J by 5 bases, and 8 bases separated the two germline ends. Full variable domain (rest looked up from reference TRBV7-3 and TRBJ2-7): GAGVSQTPSNKVTEKGKYVELRCDPISGHTALYWYRQSLGQGPEFLIYFQGTGAADDSGLPNDRFFAVRPEGSVSTLKIQRTERGDSAVYLCASSLTRANEQYFGPGTRLTVT.

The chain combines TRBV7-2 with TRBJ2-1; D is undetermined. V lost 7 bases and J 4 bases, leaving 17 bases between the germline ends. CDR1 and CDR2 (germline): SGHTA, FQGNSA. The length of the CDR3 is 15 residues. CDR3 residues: CASTTSAQAYNEQFF. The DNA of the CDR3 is TGTGCCAGCACCACCTCCGCGCAGGCGTACAATGAGCAGTTCTTC. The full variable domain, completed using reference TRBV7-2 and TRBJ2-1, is GAGVSQSPSNKVTEKGKDVELRCDPISGHTALYWYRQSLGQGLEFLIYFQGNSAPDKSGLPSDRFSAERTGGSVSTLTIQRTQQEDSAVYLCASTTSAQAYNEQFFGPGTRLTVL.

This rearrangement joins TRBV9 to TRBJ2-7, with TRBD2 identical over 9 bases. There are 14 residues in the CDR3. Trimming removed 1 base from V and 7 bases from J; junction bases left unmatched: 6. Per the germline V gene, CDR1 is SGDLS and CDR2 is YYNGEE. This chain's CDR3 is CASSVRREGVEQYF. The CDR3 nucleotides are TGTGCCAGCAGCGTACGGCGGGAGGGCGTAGAGCAGTACTTC. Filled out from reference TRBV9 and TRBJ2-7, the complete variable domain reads DSGVTQTPKHLITATGQRVTLRCSPRSGDLSVYWYQQSLDQGLQFLIQYYNGEERAKGNILERFSAQQFPDLHSELNLSSLELGDSALYFCASSVRREGVEQYFGPGTRLTVT.

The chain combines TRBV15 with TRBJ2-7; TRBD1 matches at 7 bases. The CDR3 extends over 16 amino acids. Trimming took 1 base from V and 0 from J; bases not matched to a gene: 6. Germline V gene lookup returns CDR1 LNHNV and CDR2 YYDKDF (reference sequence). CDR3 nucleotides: TGTGCCACCAGCAGAGTTTACGGGACAGCCTCCTACGAGCAGTACTTC. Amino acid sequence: CATSRVYGTASYEQYF.

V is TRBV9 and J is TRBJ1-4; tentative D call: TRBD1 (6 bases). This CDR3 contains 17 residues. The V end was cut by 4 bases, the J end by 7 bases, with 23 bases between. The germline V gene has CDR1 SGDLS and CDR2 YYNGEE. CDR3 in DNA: TGTGCCAGCAGCCCTTCATTGGACGGGGGGCGGCGTGAAAAACTGTTTTTT. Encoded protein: CASSPSLDGGRREKLFF. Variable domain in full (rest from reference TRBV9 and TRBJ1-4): DSGVTQTPKHLITATGQRVTLRCSPRSGDLSVYWYQQSLDQGLQFLIQYYNGEERAKGNILERFSAQQFPDLHSELNLSSLELGDSALYFCASSPSLDGGRREKLFFGSGTQLSVL.

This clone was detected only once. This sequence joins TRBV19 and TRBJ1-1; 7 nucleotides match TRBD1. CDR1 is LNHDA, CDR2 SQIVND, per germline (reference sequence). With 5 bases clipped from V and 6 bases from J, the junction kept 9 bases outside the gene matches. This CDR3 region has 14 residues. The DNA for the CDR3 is TGTGCCAGTAGTGGAAAAAACAGGGGTCCTGAAGCTTTCTTT. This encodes CASSGKNRGPEAFF.

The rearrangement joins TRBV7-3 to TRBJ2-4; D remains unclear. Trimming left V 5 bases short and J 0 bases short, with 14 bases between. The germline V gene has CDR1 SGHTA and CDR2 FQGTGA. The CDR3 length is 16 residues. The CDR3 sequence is CASSPPSPAAKNIQYF. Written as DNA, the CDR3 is TGTGCCAGCAGCCCCCCTTCTCCCGCAGCCAAAAACATTCAGTACTTC.

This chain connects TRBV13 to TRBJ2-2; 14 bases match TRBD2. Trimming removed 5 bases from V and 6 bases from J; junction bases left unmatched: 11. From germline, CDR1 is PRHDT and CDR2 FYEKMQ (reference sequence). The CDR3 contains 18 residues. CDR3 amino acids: CASSLRRTSGRMAGELFF. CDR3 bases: TGTGCCAGCAGCCTCCGGAGGACTAGCGGGAGGATGGCCGGGGAGCTGTTTTTT.